A selection of T cell receptor beta chains follows, all from one sample in a study of neoadjuvant anti-PD-1 for oral cavity cancer. The table came from immunoSEQ multiplex PCR; TCRdb's copy has only in-frame clones and leaves some out. In the table there are some 15,000 clones, roughly 70% of which are singletons. Sequenced here: PBMCs, sampled before nivolumab (anti-PD-1) treatment. These receptor sequences come from a person between 35 and 79 years old with oral cavity squamous cell carcinoma. Each CDR3 is given with its conserved first and last residue. A D gene is named only where the DNA matches it firmly. Not every row has a clone size; where given, it reads once, few, many or a size class.

V: TRBV6-6; J: TRBJ1-4; size: -; length: 14; D: TRBD1; CDR3: CASSGQGASEKLFF; DNA: TGTGCCAGCAGTGGACAGGGGGCGAGTGAAAAACTGTTTTTT
V: TRBV4-2; J: TRBJ2-5; size: -; length: 16; D: -; CDR3: CASSQDIDSLGETQYF; DNA: TGTGCCAGCAGCCAAGATATCGACAGTTTAGGGGAGACCCAGTACTTC
V: TRBV4-1; J: TRBJ1-2; size: -; length: 18; D: TRBD1; CDR3: CASSQGEGGQGPTYGYTF; DNA: TGCGCCAGCAGCCAAGGGGAAGGGGGACAGGGGCCTACTTATGGCTACACCTTC
V: TRBV7-9; J: TRBJ2-2; size: -; length: 16; D: TRBD1; CDR3: CASTRQGAFDTGELFF; DNA: TGTGCCAGCACCCGACAGGGGGCCTTTGACACCGGGGAGCTGTTTTTT
V: TRBV25-1; J: TRBJ1-5; size: -; length: 14; D: -; CDR3: CASSESGANQPQHF; DNA: TGTGCCAGCAGTGAATCGGGTGCGAATCAGCCCCAGCATTTT
V: TRBV7-2; J: TRBJ2-7; size: -; length: 15; D: -; CDR3: CASSVTTGVGYEQYF; DNA: TGTGCCAGCAGCGTAACGACAGGAGTGGGCTACGAGCAGTACTTC
V: TRBV19; J: TRBJ2-7; size: -; length: 15; D: TRBD1; CDR3: CASSIRTGSLYEQYF; DNA: TGTGCCAGTAGTATTAGGACAGGGAGCCTCTACGAGCAGTACTTC
V: TRBV12-5; J: TRBJ1-2; size: -; length: 14; D: TRBD1; CDR3: CASGLEQGAGGYTF; DNA: TGTGCTAGTGGTTTGGAACAGGGGGCTGGAGGCTACACCTTC
V: TRBV14; J: TRBJ2-5; size: few; length: 13; D: -; CDR3: CASSLLRGETQYF; DNA: TGTGCCAGCAGCCTTCTGAGGGGAGAGACCCAGTACTTC
V: TRBV15; J: TRBJ2-7; size: -; length: 13; D: -; CDR3: CATSRDPHEGQYF; DNA: TGTGCCACCAGCAGAGATCCCCACGAGGGGCAGTACTTC
V: TRBV30; J: TRBJ2-3; size: -; length: 13; D: -; CDR3: CAWAPGDVDTQYF; DNA: TGTGCCTGGGCCCCAGGGGACGTAGATACGCAGTATTTT
V: TRBV30; J: TRBJ2-5; size: -; length: 14; D: TRBD1; CDR3: CAWTRGQPGETQYF; DNA: TGTGCCTGGACCAGGGGACAGCCCGGGGAGACCCAGTACTTC
V: TRBV28; J: TRBJ1-2; size: few; length: 13; D: -; CDR3: CASSPGESYGYTF; DNA: TGTGCCAGCAGTCCAGGGGAGTCCTATGGCTACACCTTC
V: TRBV4-2; J: TRBJ1-2; size: few; length: 14; D: -; CDR3: CASSQAATNYGYTF; DNA: TGTGCCAGCAGCCAAGCAGCCACTAACTATGGCTACACCTTC
V: TRBV5-4; J: TRBJ1-1; size: -; length: 16; D: -; CDR3: CASSPGSSQGNTEAFF; DNA: TGTGCCAGCAGCCCCGGGTCTTCTCAGGGGAACACTGAAGCTTTCTTT
V: TRBV2; J: TRBJ2-2; size: -; length: 13; D: -; CDR3: CATAREGTGELFF; DNA: TGTGCCACTGCACGAGAAGGGACCGGGGAGCTGTTTTTT
V: TRBV10-3; J: TRBJ2-1; size: few; length: 15; D: -; CDR3: CAISGQLSSYNEQFF; DNA: TGTGCCATCAGTGGGCAGCTCAGCTCCTACAATGAGCAGTTCTTC
V: TRBV5-4; J: TRBJ1-3; size: -; length: 14; D: -; CDR3: CASRSDSQTHTIYF; DNA: TGTGCCAGCAGGTCGGACAGTCAGACTCACACCATATATTTT
V: TRBV6-1; J: TRBJ2-3; size: -; length: 11; D: -; CDR3: CASSGRDTQYF; DNA: TGTGCCAGCAGTGGGCGAGATACGCAGTATTTT
V: TRBV5-1; J: TRBJ2-1; size: -; length: 18; D: TRBD1; CDR3: CASSSGQGYLSSYNEQFF; DNA: TGCGCCAGCAGCTCGGGACAGGGTTATCTTAGCTCCTACAATGAGCAGTTCTTC
V: TRBV12-5; J: TRBJ1-2; size: -; length: 16; D: TRBD1; CDR3: CASGLVQGETNYGYIF; DNA: TGTGCTAGTGGTTTGGTTCAGGGGGAGACTAACTATGGCTACATCTTC
V: TRBV25-1; J: TRBJ2-1; size: -; length: 14; D: -; CDR3: CASSERTATGEQFF; DNA: TGTGCCAGCAGTGAGAGGACTGCCACGGGTGAGCAGTTCTTC
V: TRBV10-3; J: TRBJ2-3; size: -; length: 15; D: TRBD2; CDR3: CAISDVAGGSDTQYF; DNA: TGTGCCATCAGTGACGTAGCGGGAGGATCAGATACGCAGTATTTT
V: TRBV5-6; J: TRBJ1-5; size: -; length: 15; D: -; CDR3: CASSLYHRATQPQHF; DNA: TGTGCCAGCAGCTTATACCACAGGGCGACTCAGCCCCAGCATTTT
V: TRBV7-6; J: TRBJ2-1; size: -; length: 15; D: TRBD2; CDR3: CASSLGLAGGNEQFF; DNA: TGTGCCAGCAGCTTAGGGCTAGCGGGGGGGAATGAGCAGTTCTTC
V: TRBV4-2; J: TRBJ2-7; size: -; length: 14; D: -; CDR3: CASSQDTGPYEQYF; DNA: TGTGCCAGCAGCCAAGATACAGGCCCCTACGAGCAGTACTTC
V: TRBV2; J: TRBJ2-2; size: -; length: 14; D: TRBD1; CDR3: CASTDRGSAGELFF; DNA: TGTGCCAGCACCGACAGGGGAAGCGCCGGGGAGCTGTTTTTT
V: TRBV4-1; J: TRBJ2-1; size: -; length: 15; D: TRBD1; CDR3: CASSPEWDSYNEQFF; DNA: TGCGCCAGCAGCCCCGAATGGGACAGCTACAATGAGCAGTTCTTC
V: TRBV5-1; J: TRBJ1-3; size: -; length: 17; D: TRBD1; CDR3: CASSPGDRRSSGNTIYF; DNA: TGCGCCAGCAGCCCCGGGGACAGGCGTTCCTCTGGAAACACCATATATTTT
V: TRBV2; J: TRBJ2-6; size: -; length: 17; D: -; CDR3: CASSVLGVGAGANVLTF; DNA: TGTGCCAGCAGTGTTCTGGGGGTAGGGGCTGGGGCCAACGTCCTGACTTTC
V: TRBV7-2; J: TRBJ2-1; size: few; length: 12; D: -; CDR3: CASSLVYNEQFF; DNA: TGTGCCAGCAGCTTAGTATACAATGAGCAGTTCTTC
V: TRBV9; J: TRBJ2-3; size: -; length: 15; D: TRBD2; CDR3: CASSATGTNTDTQYF; DNA: TGTGCCAGCAGCGCAACCGGGACTAACACAGATACGCAGTATTTT
V: TRBV7-8; J: TRBJ2-7; size: -; length: 13; D: -; CDR3: CASSLGGPYEQYF; DNA: TGTGCCAGCAGCTTAGGGGGACCCTACGAGCAGTACTTC
V: TRBV2; J: TRBJ2-5; size: -; length: 14; D: TRBD1; CDR3: CASRPGTGQETQYF; DNA: TGTGCCAGCAGACCCGGGACAGGCCAAGAGACCCAGTACTTC
V: TRBV7-8; J: TRBJ2-7; size: -; length: 15; D: TRBD2; CDR3: CASSLMLAGSYEQYF; DNA: TGTGCCAGCAGCTTGATGCTAGCGGGATCCTACGAGCAGTACTTC
V: TRBV6-1; J: TRBJ1-5; size: -; length: 16; D: TRBD1; CDR3: CASSEPGQGSNQPQHF; DNA: TGTGCCAGCAGTGAGCCGGGACAGGGTAGCAATCAGCCCCAGCATTTT
V: TRBV10-3; J: TRBJ2-1; size: -; length: 13; D: TRBD2; CDR3: CASRLAGSDEQFF; DNA: TGTGCCTCCCGACTAGCGGGAAGTGATGAGCAGTTCTTC